This T cell receptor beta chain was recovered during a study of blood T cell repertoires in COVID-19. Study summary: Sites in the United States, Italy and Spain provided acute and convalescent COVID-19 samples. PBMCs, B-cell-depleted T cells, or T cells were the source of the cDNA or gDNA that made up the material.

Germline trimming cut 10 bases from V and 7 bases from J; bases unmatched to any gene: 15. The germline V gene encodes CDR1 ENHRY and CDR2 SYGVKD. The CDR3 has 14 residues. Authors' processing steps: For nucleated cells, counts were estimated from reference gene primer amplification. TCRdb's copy holds only in-frame clones and misses some; the assay was immunoSEQ multiplex PCR. That table gives V, J and clone size, and the DNA gave D and trimming. The repertoire consists of approximately 38,000 clones, with roughly 88% occurring once and the leading ten covering roughly 4.5%. The rearrangement joins TRBV10-3 to TRBJ1-2; 7 bases map to TRBD1. The sequencing sample was made of peripheral blood. The sequence was collected from a woman in her seventies with active COVID-19. The CDR3 nucleotides are TGTGCCACCATCACCTCTCAGGGGGACGGTGGCTACACCTTC. It is translated as CATITSQGDGGYTF.